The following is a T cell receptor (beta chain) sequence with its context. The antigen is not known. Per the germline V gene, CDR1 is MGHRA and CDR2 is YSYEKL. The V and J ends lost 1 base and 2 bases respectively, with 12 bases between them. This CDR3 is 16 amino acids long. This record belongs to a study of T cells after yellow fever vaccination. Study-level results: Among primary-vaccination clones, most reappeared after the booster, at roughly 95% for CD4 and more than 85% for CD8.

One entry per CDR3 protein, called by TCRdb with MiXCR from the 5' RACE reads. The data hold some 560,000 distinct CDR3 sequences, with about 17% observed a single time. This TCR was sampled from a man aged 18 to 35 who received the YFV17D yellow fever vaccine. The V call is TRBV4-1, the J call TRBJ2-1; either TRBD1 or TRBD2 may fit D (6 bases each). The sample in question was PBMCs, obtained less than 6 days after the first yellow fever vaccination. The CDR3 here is CASSQGRGEPYNEQFF. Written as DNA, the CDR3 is TGCGCCAGCAGCCAAGGAAGGGGGGAACCCTACAATGAGCAGTTCTTC.